This TCR beta chain appears in the sequencing data of a study of T cells in Graves' hyperthyroidism and ophthalmopathy. Study-level points and caveats: Blood also carried most thyroid clonotypes expanded above 0.001.

The CDR3 has 16 amino acids. Unmatched junction bases numbered 9, after V lost 4 bases and J lost 6 bases. CDR1 is SGHRS, CDR2 YFSETQ, per germline. Amplified regions were TCR beta CDR3 sequences from RNA transcripts. The HTBI set primed first-round TCR CDR3 RT-PCR. MiXCR, run by TCRdb on the multiplex PCR reads, gives a single entry per CDR3 protein. The data show roughly 700,000 distinct CDR3 sequences, approximately 15% seen once. For this clonotype: The antigen is unknown.

Lactation, pregnancy, other autoimmune disease or uncontrolled infection excluded patients. The receptor was derived from a man aged 50 to 60 with Graves' hyperthyroidism. This rearrangement joins TRBV5-1 to TRBJ2-2; 10 bases fit TRBD2. The material sequenced was blood. CDR3 in DNA: TGCGCCAGCAGCCCCTTCTCTAGCGGGAGCGCCGGGGAGCTGTTTTTT. Its translation is CASSPFSSGSAGELFF.